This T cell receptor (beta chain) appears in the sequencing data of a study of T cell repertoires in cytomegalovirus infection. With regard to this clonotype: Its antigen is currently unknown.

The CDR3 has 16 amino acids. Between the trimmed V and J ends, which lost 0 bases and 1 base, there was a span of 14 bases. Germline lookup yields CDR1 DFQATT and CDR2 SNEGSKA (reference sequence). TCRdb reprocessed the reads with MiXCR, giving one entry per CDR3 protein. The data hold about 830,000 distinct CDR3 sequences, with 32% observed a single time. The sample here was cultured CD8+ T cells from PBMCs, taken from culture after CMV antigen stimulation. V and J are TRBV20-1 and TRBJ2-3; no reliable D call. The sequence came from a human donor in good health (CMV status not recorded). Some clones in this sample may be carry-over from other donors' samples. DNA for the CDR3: TGCAGTGCTAGAGAATGGGAACGGTGGGGCACAGATACGCAGTATTTT. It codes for CSAREWERWGTDTQYF.